Listed here are 13 T cell receptor beta chains from one sample, sequenced in a study of T cell changes during pregnancy in multiple sclerosis. Sequencing used immunoSEQ multiplex PCR; TCRdb keeps in-frame clones, though not all of them. The sample records some 80,000 clones, more than 90% being singletons. The material was peripheral blood, obtained in the second trimester of pregnancy. These receptors all come from a female donor with multiple sclerosis, enrolled in a pregnancy study.

The chain combines TRBV2 with TRBJ2-5, with unresolved D. This CDR3 comprises 16 residues. V was clipped by 1 base and J by 1 base, with 13 bases between them. Germline V gene sequence: CDR1 SNHLY, CDR2 FYNNEI. The CDR3 DNA follows: TGTGCCAGCAGTGAAGGCGTTCCATCACCCCAAGAGACCCAGTACTTC. Protein product: CASSEGVPSPQETQYF. Complete variable domain (other parts from reference TRBV2 and TRBJ2-5): EPEVTQTPSHQVTQMGQEVILRCVPISNHLYFYWYRQILGQKVEFLVSFYNNEISEKSEIFDDQFSVERPDGSNFTLKIRSTKLEDSAMYFCASSEGVPSPQETQYFGPGTRLLVL.

The chain couples TRBV19 to TRBJ2-7, with D perhaps TRBD1 (5 bases). This CDR3 is 14 amino acids long. The germline gives CDR1 LNHDA, CDR2 SQIVND (reference sequence). Trimming took off 5 bases at V and 1 base at J, with 12 bases between the two ends. The CDR3 DNA is TGTGCCAGTAGTTTACCGGACATGTCCTACGAGCAGTACTTC. It yields the protein CASSLPDMSYEQYF.

The J gene is TRBJ2-3, the V gene TRBV5-1; 7 bases are shared with TRBD1. Trimming at V came to 4 bases and at J to 10 bases, leaving 9 bases not matched to a gene. This CDR3 region has 13 residues. The germline CDR1 and CDR2 sequences are SGHRS and YFSETQ. The CDR3: CASSPGQSFAQYF. The CDR3 DNA reads as TGCGCCAGCAGCCCGGGACAGTCGTTTGCGCAGTATTTT.

This clone was recorded once. The chain recombines TRBV28 with TRBJ2-5; 12 bases map to TRBD2. Germline V gene lookup returns CDR1 MDHEN and CDR2 SYDVKM. The ends lost 5 bases at V and 5 bases at J; junction bases unmatched: 6. The CDR3 contains 15 residues. The CDR3 region is CASSGASGREETQYF. The CDR3 DNA is TGTGCCAGCAGTGGAGCTAGCGGGAGGGAGGAGACCCAGTACTTC.

The chain combines TRBV5-4 with TRBJ2-7, with 12 bases aligning to TRBD1. The CDR3 has 13 residues. V shed 10 bases, J shed 7 bases, and the junction held 9 bases outside the gene matches. Germline V gene data show CDR1 as SGHNT and CDR2 as YYREEE (reference sequence). Written as DNA, the CDR3 is TGTGCCGGTGGGGGACAGGGGGCGAGGGAGCAGTACTTC. Amino acid sequence: CAGGGQGAREQYF.

The chain combines TRBV4-2 with TRBJ2-1; 11 nucleotides match TRBD2. The J segment lost 2 bases and the V segment lost 0 bases, leaving 3 bases of the junction unmatched. The length of the CDR3 is 17 residues. The germline V gene has CDR1 LGHNA and CDR2 YNFKEQ. CDR3 in DNA: TGTGCCAGCAGCCAAGAGACTAGCGGGACCCCCTACAATGAGCAGTTCTTC. It encodes CASSQETSGTPYNEQFF.

A single count supports this clone. The V call is TRBV19, the J call TRBJ2-1, with D perhaps TRBD2 (7 bases). This CDR3 is built from 13 residues. Trimming took off 3 bases at V and 8 bases at J, with 11 bases between the two ends. The V gene's germline CDR1 is LNHDA and CDR2 SQIVND (reference sequence). The CDR3 reads CASSMGGLYEQFF. The CDR3 DNA is TGTGCCAGTAGTATGGGGGGGCTCTATGAGCAGTTCTTC.

The J gene is TRBJ2-2, the V gene TRBV19; 8 bases fit TRBD1. The CDR3 totals 17 residues. Per germline, CDR1 LNHDA and CDR2 SQIVND (reference sequence). With 1 base clipped from V and 5 bases from J, the junction kept 9 bases outside the gene matches. CDR3 DNA sequence: TGTGCCAGTAGTATAGGCTTCAGGGGGCGAGGTACCGGGGAGCTGTTTTTT. It codes for CASSIGFRGRGTGELFF.

The rearrangement joins TRBV20-1 to TRBJ1-1, with D unclear. Germline CDR1 is DFQATT and CDR2 is SNEGSKA (reference sequence). The CDR3 totals 11 residues. V lost 5 bases to trimming and J lost 1 base, with 5 bases between them. CDR3 protein: CSASWNTEAFF. CDR3 nucleotide sequence: TGCAGTGCTTCCTGGAACACTGAAGCTTTCTTT.

The genes are TRBV19 and TRBJ2-1; 9 bases map to TRBD2. There are 21 residues in the CDR3. Germline CDR1 LNHDA, CDR2 SQIVND (reference sequence). Trimming removed 3 bases from V and 0 bases from J; junction bases left unmatched: 18. This CDR3 is CASSIPPLAQQLAGSYNEQFF. For the CDR3, the DNA is TGTGCCAGTAGTATTCCCCCGCTGGCCCAGCAACTAGCGGGCTCCTACAATGAGCAGTTCTTC.

The genes are TRBV7-6 and TRBJ2-1; the match to TRBD2 covers 10 bases. V shed 2 bases, J shed 9 bases, and the junction held 7 bases outside the gene matches. CDR1 and CDR2 (germline): SGHVS, FNYEAQ. This CDR3 has 15 amino acids. Here the CDR3 reads CASSLRAGGPSEQFF. DNA of the CDR3: TGTGCCAGCAGCTTACGAGCGGGAGGGCCGAGTGAGCAGTTCTTC.

V gene TRBV19 combines with J gene TRBJ2-6; 8 bases agree with TRBD1. With V trimmed by 3 bases and J by 0 bases, 7 bases remained unmatched. CDR1 is LNHDA and CDR2 is SQIVND in the germline V gene (reference sequence). The CDR3 consists of 18 residues. DNA of the CDR3: TGTGCCAGTAGTATTCAGGGGGCTTCCATCTCTGGGGCCAACGTCCTGACTTTC. Translation: CASSIQGASISGANVLTF.

The chain couples TRBV10-2 to TRBJ1-2, with a possible D match to TRBD1 (5 bases). The V end was cut by 7 bases, the J end by 8 bases, with 14 bases between. The CDR3 has 12 residues. Germline CDR1 and CDR2: WSHSY and SAAADI. The CDR3 DNA follows: TGCGCCAGCATCGGTTTGGAGGGGGGCTACACCTTC. Amino acids: CASIGLEGGYTF.